A selection of T cell receptor beta chains follows, all from one sample in a study of response to subunit inactivated influenza vaccine. TCRdb processed the RT-PCR reads anew with MiXCR; each CDR3 protein has one entry. Here the sample spans roughly 780,000 distinct CDR3 sequences, around a sixth being singletons. The sample consisted of PBMCs from blood, taken 4 to 6 days after vaccination. The receptors here all came from a man aged 45-60 years who received an inactivated influenza vaccine. The CDR3 runs from the conserved cysteine through the conserved F or W.

>TRBJ2-5|16|TRBV7-2
CASSSNLAGGGETQYF
>TRBJ2-1|12|TRBV11-2
CASSPEEQGQFF
>TRBJ1-2|13|TRBV28
CASSLSKFYGYTF
>TRBJ2-3|13|TRBV20-1
CSAMRESTDTQYF
>TRBJ2-1|15|TRBV7-8
CASTSRGSAYNEQFF
>TRBJ2-7|14|TRBV12-3/TRBV12-4
CASSTGTGGYEQYF
>TRBJ2-5|17|TRBV12-3/TRBV12-4
CASSLFVASGNQETQYF
>TRBJ2-1|18|TRBV28
CARSFKLAGDTPYNEQFF
>TRBJ1-5|14|TRBV12-3/TRBV12-4
CASSFSDLNQPQHF
>TRBJ2-3|14|TRBV6-1
CASSEAGVPDTQYF
>TRBJ1-4|10|TRBV29-1
CSGLNEKLFF
>TRBJ2-3|13|TRBV10-3
CAISGESTDTQYF
>TRBJ2-5|12|TRBV4-2
CASSQLQETQYF
>TRBJ2-2|15|TRBV27
CASSRGGTLTGELFF
>TRBJ1-1|15|TRBV7-2
CASSRPGQATTEAFF
>TRBJ1-1|15|TRBV15
CATSSDRQGGGEAFF
>TRBJ1-4|14|TRBV11-2
CASSSGREGEKLFF
>TRBJ2-7|13|TRBV20-1
CSARRGTSNEQYF
>TRBJ1-5|12|TRBV18
CASSHSLGPQHF
>TRBJ2-5|16|TRBV6-1
CASSNIRQGATETQYF
>TRBJ1-3|16|TRBV25-1
CASRFHRLISGNTIYF
>TRBJ1-5|15|TRBV20-1
CSARETVLRNQPQHF
>TRBJ2-7|17|TRBV7-6
CASSISPSRDISYEQYF
>TRBJ2-7|14|TRBV7-9
CASSASGGPGEQYF
>TRBJ2-1|15|TRBV7-6
CASSARTRGSDEQFF
>TRBJ2-7|15|TRBV6-2/TRBV6-3
CASSYPQQGTYEQYF
>TRBJ2-3|16|TRBV6-5
CASSYSTSGSTDTQYF
>TRBJ2-1|15|TRBV6-2/TRBV6-3
CASSTRTSGSNEQFF
>TRBJ2-6|13|TRBV29-1
CSVAGAGANVLTF
>TRBJ1-5|15|TRBV12-3/TRBV12-4
CASSWGQGGNQPQHF
>TRBJ2-2|13|TRBV10-2
CASSGTFAGELFF
>TRBJ1-1|13|TRBV3-1
CASSQGGRREAFF
>TRBJ2-7|14|TRBV4-1
CASSQRDQSYEQYF
>TRBJ2-1|15|TRBV28
CASSRTRGYYNEQFF
>TRBJ2-5|13|TRBV20-1
CSATRTGKETQYF
>TRBJ1-1|14|TRBV20-1
CSARDERGGTEAFF
>TRBJ2-3|16|TRBV28
CASSLNPRIGTDTQYF
>TRBJ2-3|16|TRBV28
CASSLAPGRPGDTQYF
>TRBJ2-7|17|TRBV20-1
CSARDPGLAGGPYEQYF
>TRBJ1-4|18|TRBV5-1
CASRKTGGTERPTGKLFF
>TRBJ2-3|13|TRBV10-3
CAISDGGADTQYF
>TRBJ2-1|16|TRBV15
CATSRDRLAGYNEQFF
>TRBJ2-1|15|TRBV9
CASSVGAGVNNEQFF
>TRBJ2-7|17|TRBV5-8
CASSLILAGGDSYEQYF
>TRBJ2-1|14|TRBV2
CASRTSGRLNEQFF
>TRBJ2-5|13|TRBV10-3
CAIRVGVGETQYF
>TRBJ2-1|17|TRBV24-1
CATSDFGGAGGTNEQFF